Shown below are 15 T cell receptor beta chains from a single sample sequenced in a study of Graves' ophthalmopathy and Graves' hyperthyroidism. RNA served as the template for amplifying TCR beta CDR3 regions. First-round RT-PCR with HTBI primers preceded a second-round multiplex PCR. TCRdb re-called the multiplex PCR reads with MiXCR, one entry per CDR3 protein. The repertoire consists of about 180,000 distinct CDR3 sequences, with approximately 38% occurring once and the leading ten covering about 6%. The sample taken for sequencing was peripheral blood. The receptors stem from a woman aged 40 to 50 with Graves' ophthalmopathy.

The V and J genes are TRBV28 and TRBJ2-5; 8 bases agree with TRBD2. The DNA end favors TRBJ2-7, so the J call may be wrong. The CDR3 covers 11 residues. CDR1 is MDHEN and CDR2 is SYDVKM in the germline V gene. CDR3 sequence (DNA): TGTGCCGGCGGGGGGCTCTCCGAGCAGTACTTC. As protein: CAGGGLSEQYF.

V gene TRBV7-8 combines with J gene TRBJ1-1; a weak D match, TRBD1 (5 bases). The length of the CDR3 is 17 residues. With 1 base removed from V and 3 bases from J, the gap between germline ends came to 18 bases. Germline CDR1 SGHVS, CDR2 FQNEAQ. The CDR3, as DNA: TGTGCCAGCAGCTTAGGCCCACAAGGGGTTGGTGACACTGAAGCTTTCTTT. This sequence encodes CASSLGPQGVGDTEAFF.

This clonotype showed up many times. This rearrangement joins TRBV6-5 to TRBJ1-1; possibly TRBD1 for D (5 bases). Germline V gene lookup returns CDR1 MNHEY and CDR2 SVGAGI. The CDR3 loop spans 11 amino acids. The germline V and J ends were trimmed by 8 bases and 5 bases, with 9 bases remaining between them. The CDR3 region is CASGGETEAFF. As DNA, the CDR3 is TGTGCCAGCGGGGGGGAGACTGAAGCTTTCTTT.

This clonotype was recorded at least ten times. This chain connects TRBV15 to TRBJ2-7; D gene ambiguous. CDR3 size: 15 residues. Trimming removed 0 bases at V and 2 bases at J, with 11 bases between. The germline V gene has CDR1 LNHNV and CDR2 YYDKDF (reference sequence). The CDR3 DNA follows: TGTGCCACCAGCAGAGATCTAGGCAGACCCTACGAGCAGTACTTC. As protein: CATSRDLGRPYEQYF. Combining the CDR3 with reference TRBV15 and TRBJ2-7 gives the whole variable domain DAMVIQNPRYQVTQFGKPVTLSCSQTLNHNVMYWYQQKSSQAPKLLFHYYDKDFNNEADTPDNFQSRRPNTSFCFLDIRSPGLGDTAMYLCATSRDLGRPYEQYFGPGTRLTVT.

This clonotype was recorded at least ten times. The rearrangement links TRBV28 to TRBJ1-1; D not certain. Between the trimmed V and J ends, which lost 2 bases and 0 bases, there was a span of 7 bases. The CDR3 spans 14 residues. Looked up from germline, CDR1 is MDHEN and CDR2 is SYDVKM. CDR3 nucleotide sequence: TGTGCCAGCAGTTTAATCCAGGTGAACACTGAAGCTTTCTTT. Amino acid sequence: CASSLIQVNTEAFF. The variable domain in full, with the rest retrieved from reference TRBV28 and TRBJ1-1, is DVKVTQSSRYLVKRTGEKVFLECVQDMDHENMFWYRQDPGLGLRLIYFSYDVKMKEKGDIPEGYSVSREKKERFSLILESASTNQTSMYLCASSLIQVNTEAFFGQGTRLTVV.

V usage is TRBV24-1 and J usage is TRBJ2-7; 8 positions match TRBD1. The CDR3 loop spans 15 amino acids. V dropped 3 bases and J dropped 3; count of bases not matched to a gene: 6. Germline-derived CDR1 and CDR2 are KGHDR and SFDVKD. This CDR3 reads CATSDTGQGIYEQYF. CDR3 nucleotides: TGTGCCACCAGTGATACCGGACAGGGAATCTACGAGCAGTACTTC.

This clonotype was observed a few times. The rearrangement links TRBV7-2 to TRBJ2-7; D unresolved. The CDR3 loop spans 13 amino acids. V lost 6 bases and J lost 1, with 10 bases in between. Germline V gene data show CDR1 as SGHTA and CDR2 as FQGNSA. The DNA of the CDR3 is TGTGCCAGCAGTCCCCGGTCGTCCTACGAGCAGTACTTC. Its protein product is CASSPRSSYEQYF.

The sample holds many counts of this clonotype. V and J are TRBV12-3 or TRBV12-4 and TRBJ1-1, with unresolved D. The CDR3 has 13 amino acids. Trimming took 3 bases from V and 1 from J, leaving 6 bases between them. For the CDR3, the DNA is TGTGCCAGCAGTTTTTGGCAGAACACTGAAGCTTTCTTT. Translated, it gives CASSFWQNTEAFF.

This clonotype was observed at least ten times. This chain joins TRBV2 and TRBJ1-1, with TRBD1 as a possible D gene (6 bases). This CDR3 has 12 amino acids. The germline V gene encodes CDR1 SNHLY and CDR2 FYNNEI. V lost 8 bases and J lost 4, with 11 bases in between. This CDR3 is CASLGASTEAFF. The DNA of the CDR3 is TGTGCCAGCCTGGGGGCAAGCACTGAAGCTTTCTTT.

This clonotype has a count of ten or more. CDR3 residues: CASSRQQGRFGNQPQHF. The CDR3 DNA reads TGTGCCAGCAGTCGTCAACAGGGACGGTTTGGCAATCAGCCCCAGCATTTT. J is TRBJ1-5 and V is TRBV13; the D gene is possibly TRBD1 (6 bases). The germline V gene encodes CDR1 PRHDT and CDR2 FYEKMQ (reference sequence). Trimming cost V 6 bases and J 2 bases, with 20 bases left between them. This CDR3 region has 17 residues.

This clonotype was observed many times. V and J are TRBV4-1 and TRBJ2-2; D is unresolved. The CDR3 is made up of 16 amino acids. Per the germline V gene, CDR1 is MGHRA and CDR2 is YSYEKL. V lost 5 bases and J 0 bases, leaving 13 bases between the germline ends. CDR3 nucleotide sequence: TGCGCCAGCAGCTCACAAACGCAGACGAACACCGGGGAGCTGTTTTTT. It is translated as CASSSQTQTNTGELFF.

This clonotype has ten or more counts. The chain is built from TRBV7-9 and TRBJ1-1; tentatively, D is TRBD1 (5 bases). Trimming removed 1 base at V and 6 bases at J, with 12 bases between. CDR1 is SEHNR, CDR2 FQNEAQ, per germline (reference sequence). There are 14 residues in the CDR3. DNA for the CDR3: TGTGCCAGCAGCTTAGATTGGACATCGGCTGAAGCTTTCTTT. As protein: CASSLDWTSAEAFF.

This clonotype was picked up many times. DNA of the CDR3: TGTGCCAGCAGCTTGGTTGGCTCAGTAACCTACGAGCAGTACTTC. This translates into CASSLVGSVTYEQYF. This chain links TRBV5-8 with TRBJ2-7; D remains ambiguous. This CDR3 is built from 15 residues. Trimming shortened V by 0 bases and J by 2 bases, and 12 bases separated the two germline ends. Germline V lookup: CDR1 SGHTS, CDR2 YDEGEE.

This clonotype appeared many times. The chain links TRBV15 to TRBJ1-6; D uncertain. V was trimmed by 5 bases and J by 5 bases, leaving 13 bases between them. CDR3 size: 15 residues. Germline V gene lookup returns CDR1 LNHNV and CDR2 YYDKDF (reference sequence). Here the CDR3 DNA reads TGTGCCACCAGCCGGGCCTATGCTAATAATTCACCCCTCCACTTT. Translated, it gives CATSRAYANNSPLHF.

The V call is TRBV29-1, the J call TRBJ2-7; TRBD1 is a possible D gene (6 bases). Germline assignment: CDR1 SQVTM and CDR2 ANQGSEA. This CDR3 is built from 10 residues. The CDR3 DNA sequence: TGCAGTGCAGGGGACTACGAGCAGTACTTC. This encodes CSAGDYEQYF.